These T cell receptor beta chains were read from a single sample in a study. Method: immunoSEQ multiplex PCR; TCRdb's copy keeps in-frame clones and lacks some. The sample shows 55,000 to 70,000 clones, 80% to 95% of them seen only once. Material: PBMCs. The source of these receptors is a man between 40 and 49 years old with rheumatoid arthritis. CDR3s leave out the opening cysteine and the closing phenylalanine or tryptophan.

CDR3: AWSVLRTSGEQY
V: TRBV30
length: 12
J: TRBJ2-7

CDR3: ASSSLTGYSNQPQH
V: TRBV12-1
length: 14
J: TRBJ1-5

CDR3: ASSQQLAADTDTQY
V: TRBV4-3
length: 14
J: TRBJ2-3

CDR3: ASTLSRGTEAF
V: TRBV27
length: 11
J: TRBJ1-1

CDR3: ASSPLGQGNPDTQY
V: TRBV5-1
length: 14
J: TRBJ2-3

CDR3: ASSFYRDTEAF
V: TRBV7-2
length: 11
J: TRBJ1-1

CDR3: ASSPDRMNTEAF
V: TRBV18
length: 12
J: TRBJ1-1

CDR3: ASSPAGLALNTGELF
V: TRBV7-3
length: 15
J: TRBJ2-2

CDR3: ASRDEYSGANVLT
V: TRBV5-6
length: 13
J: TRBJ2-6

CDR3: ASSLDIVAGTGSYEQY
V: TRBV4-1
length: 16
J: TRBJ2-7

CDR3: ASRDSLTSYGYT
V: TRBV6-5
length: 12
J: TRBJ1-2

CDR3: ASSLPGLAVSSYNEQF
V: TRBV7-3
length: 16
J: TRBJ2-1

CDR3: ASSGREKLF
V: TRBV12-3/TRBV12-4
length: 9
J: TRBJ1-4

CDR3: ASSPGTANTEAF
V: TRBV7-8
length: 12
J: TRBJ1-1

CDR3: ASSRQGAVGTQY
V: TRBV6-5
length: 12
J: TRBJ2-5

CDR3: ASSLGPRGLVSGELF
V: TRBV11-3
length: 15
J: TRBJ2-2

CDR3: ASSLTANTEAF
V: TRBV7-3
length: 11
J: TRBJ1-1

CDR3: ASSQGFQETQY
V: TRBV11-3
length: 11
J: TRBJ2-5

CDR3: ASSQGTSGRGETQY
V: TRBV5-4
length: 14
J: TRBJ2-5

CDR3: ASGQGVSGNTIY
V: TRBV18
length: 12
J: TRBJ1-3

CDR3: ASSHGLRNEQF
V: TRBV4-1
length: 11
J: TRBJ2-1

CDR3: ASSRWGTGETEQY
V: TRBV9
length: 13
J: TRBJ2-7

CDR3: ASSGLAGPTDTQY
V: TRBV9
length: 13
J: TRBJ2-3

CDR3: ASMGGGLGDTEAF
V: TRBV19
length: 13
J: TRBJ1-1

CDR3: ASSLAPRTPNEQF
V: TRBV7-6
length: 13
J: TRBJ2-1

CDR3: ASSQTPIGFTYEQY
V: TRBV3-1/TRBV3-2
length: 14
J: TRBJ2-7

CDR3: ASSLPLGAIGTQY
V: TRBV5-6
length: 13
J: TRBJ2-5

CDR3: ASSQSLARDCTEKLF
V: TRBV23-1
length: 15
J: TRBJ1-4

CDR3: ASSSSQGGQPQH
V: TRBV27
length: 12
J: TRBJ1-5

CDR3: ASSLNRAGGSEAF
V: TRBV18
length: 13
J: TRBJ1-1

CDR3: ASSLQGRTGELF
V: TRBV7-3
length: 12
J: TRBJ2-2

CDR3: ATSRDQEVGTEAF
V: TRBV15
length: 13
J: TRBJ1-1

CDR3: ASSFLAGVFANTGELF
V: TRBV28
length: 16
J: TRBJ2-2

CDR3: ASSQELAGFEQY
V: TRBV14
length: 12
J: TRBJ2-7

CDR3: AISEPGDTEAF
V: TRBV10-3
length: 11
J: TRBJ1-1

CDR3: ASTRIGGEQY
V: TRBV6-5
length: 10
J: TRBJ2-7

CDR3: ASSLQGAYNEQF
V: TRBV18
length: 12
J: TRBJ2-1

CDR3: ASSASGSRNEQF
V: TRBV19
length: 12
J: TRBJ2-1

CDR3: ASSHTGRALDEQY
V: TRBV5-8
length: 13
J: TRBJ2-7

CDR3: ASRYLSHGYT
V: TRBV28
length: 10
J: TRBJ1-2

CDR3: ASSRAGGSSYEQY
V: TRBV7-3
length: 13
J: TRBJ2-7

CDR3: ASSKGRVLYSNQPQH
V: TRBV21-1
length: 15
J: TRBJ1-5

CDR3: ASSPRYSGNTIY
V: TRBV19
length: 12
J: TRBJ1-3

CDR3: ASIRSGRTKDTQY
V: TRBV5-6
length: 13
J: TRBJ2-3

CDR3: ASSYGRQTVSNEKLF
V: TRBV18
length: 15
J: TRBJ1-4

CDR3: ASSLIGQYNEQF
V: TRBV7-9
length: 12
J: TRBJ2-1

CDR3: ASSLGLLNTEAF
V: TRBV18
length: 12
J: TRBJ1-1

CDR3: SVELGYNEQF
V: TRBV29-1
length: 10
J: TRBJ2-1